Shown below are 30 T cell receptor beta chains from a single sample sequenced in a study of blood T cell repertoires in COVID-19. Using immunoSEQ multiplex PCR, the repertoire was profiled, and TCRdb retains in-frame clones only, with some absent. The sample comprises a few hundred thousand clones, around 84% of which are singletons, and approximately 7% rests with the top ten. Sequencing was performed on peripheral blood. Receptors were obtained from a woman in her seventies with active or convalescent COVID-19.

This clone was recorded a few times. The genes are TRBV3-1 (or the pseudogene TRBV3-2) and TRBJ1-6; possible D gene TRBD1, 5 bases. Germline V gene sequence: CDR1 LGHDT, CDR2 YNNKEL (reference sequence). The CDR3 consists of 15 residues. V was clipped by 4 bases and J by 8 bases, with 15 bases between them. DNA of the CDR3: TGTGCCAGCAGCCGAGGTGGGGCTGTCTATTCACCCCTCCACTTT. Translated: CASSRGGAVYSPLHF.

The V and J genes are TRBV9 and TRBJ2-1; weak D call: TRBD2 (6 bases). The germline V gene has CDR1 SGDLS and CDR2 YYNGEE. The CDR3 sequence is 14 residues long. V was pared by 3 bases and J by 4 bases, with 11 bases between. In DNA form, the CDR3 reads TGTGCCAGCAGCGAAACCGGGACTTACAATGAGCAGTTCTTC. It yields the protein CASSETGTYNEQFF. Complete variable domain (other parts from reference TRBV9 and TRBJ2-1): DSGVTQTPKHLITATGQRVTLRCSPRSGDLSVYWYQQSLDQGLQFLIQYYNGEERAKGNILERFSAQQFPDLHSELNLSSLELGDSALYFCASSETGTYNEQFFGPGTRLTVL.

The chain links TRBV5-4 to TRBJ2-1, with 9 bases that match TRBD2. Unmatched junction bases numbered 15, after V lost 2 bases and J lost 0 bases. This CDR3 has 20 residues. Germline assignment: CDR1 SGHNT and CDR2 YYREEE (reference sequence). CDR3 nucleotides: TGTGCCAGCAGCTTTTTAAGAAAGGTTAGCGGGGGAAGCTCCTACAATGAGCAGTTCTTC. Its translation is CASSFLRKVSGGSSYNEQFF.

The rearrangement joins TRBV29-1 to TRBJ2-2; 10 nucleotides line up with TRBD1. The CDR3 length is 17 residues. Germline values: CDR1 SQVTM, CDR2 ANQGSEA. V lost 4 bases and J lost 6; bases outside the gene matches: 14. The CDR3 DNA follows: TGCAGCGTTGTCGTGGGACAGGGGTCATCCCCGGCCGGGGAGCTGTTTTTT. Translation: CSVVVGQGSSPAGELFF.

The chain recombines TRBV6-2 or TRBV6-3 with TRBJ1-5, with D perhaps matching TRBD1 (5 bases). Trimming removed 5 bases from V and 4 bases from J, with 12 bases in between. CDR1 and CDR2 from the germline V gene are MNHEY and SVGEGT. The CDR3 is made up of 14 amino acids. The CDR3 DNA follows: TGTGCCAGCAGTCGACTGGGGGGAAATCAGCCCCAGCATTTT. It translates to CASSRLGGNQPQHF.

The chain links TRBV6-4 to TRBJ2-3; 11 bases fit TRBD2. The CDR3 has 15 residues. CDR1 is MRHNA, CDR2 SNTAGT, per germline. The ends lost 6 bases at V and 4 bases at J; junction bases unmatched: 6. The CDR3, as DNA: TGTGCCAGCAGCCTACTAGCGGGGGCTTCAGATACGCAGTATTTT. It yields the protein CASSLLAGASDTQYF.

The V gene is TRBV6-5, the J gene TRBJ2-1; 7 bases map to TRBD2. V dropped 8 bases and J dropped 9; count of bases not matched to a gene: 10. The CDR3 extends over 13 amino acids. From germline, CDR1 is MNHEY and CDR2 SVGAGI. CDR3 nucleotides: TGTGCCAGCTGCGGGGGACTGTTTTGTGAGCAGTTCTTC. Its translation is CASCGGLFCEQFF.

CDR3 sequence reads: CASRSGGSEAFF. In DNA form, the CDR3 reads TGTGCCAGCAGATCAGGGGGCAGTGAAGCTTTCTTT. This chain joins TRBV7-9 and TRBJ1-1; 8 nucleotides agree with TRBD1. The trim removed 6 bases at V and 7 bases at J, leaving 4 bases unmatched. The germline V gene has CDR1 SEHNR and CDR2 FQNEAQ (reference sequence). The CDR3 loop spans 12 amino acids.

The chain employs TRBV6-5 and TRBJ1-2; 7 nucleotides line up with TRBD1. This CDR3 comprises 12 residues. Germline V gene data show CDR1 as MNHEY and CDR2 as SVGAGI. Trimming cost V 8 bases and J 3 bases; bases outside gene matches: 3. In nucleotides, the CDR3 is TGTGCCAGCTCCGACAGGGACTATGGCTACACCTTC. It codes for CASSDRDYGYTF.

The CDR3 spells CASIPRDRDGPLHF. In nucleotides, the CDR3 is TGTGCCAGTATTCCCCGGGACAGAGATGGGCCCCTCCACTTT. This chain connects TRBV19 to TRBJ1-6; 7 bases agree with TRBD1. This CDR3 is 14 amino acids long. Germline CDR1 LNHDA, CDR2 SQIVND (reference sequence). V shed 7 bases, J shed 13 bases, and the junction held 13 bases outside the gene matches.

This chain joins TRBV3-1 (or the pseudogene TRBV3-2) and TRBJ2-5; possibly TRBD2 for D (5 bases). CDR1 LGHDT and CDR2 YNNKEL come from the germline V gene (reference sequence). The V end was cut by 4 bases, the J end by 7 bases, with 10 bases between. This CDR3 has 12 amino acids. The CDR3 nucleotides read TGTGCCAGCAGCCGCCCCCGGGGGACCCAGTACTTC. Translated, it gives CASSRPRGTQYF.

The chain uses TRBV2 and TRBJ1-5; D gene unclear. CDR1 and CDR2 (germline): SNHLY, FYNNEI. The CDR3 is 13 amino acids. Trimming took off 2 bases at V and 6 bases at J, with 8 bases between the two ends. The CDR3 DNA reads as TGTGCCAGCAGTGAAACGGGAGTTCAGCCCCAGCATTTT. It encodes CASSETGVQPQHF.

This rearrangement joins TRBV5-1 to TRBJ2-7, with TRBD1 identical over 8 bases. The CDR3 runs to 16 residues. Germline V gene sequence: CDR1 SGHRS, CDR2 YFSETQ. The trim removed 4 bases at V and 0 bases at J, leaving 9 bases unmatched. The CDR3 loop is CASSPYQGAISYEQYF. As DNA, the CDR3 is TGCGCCAGCAGCCCGTATCAGGGGGCAATCTCCTACGAGCAGTACTTC. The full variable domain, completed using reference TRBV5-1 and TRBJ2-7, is KAGVTQTPRYLIKTRGQQVTLSCSPISGHRSVSWYQQTPGQGLQFLFEYFSETQRNKGNFPGRFSGRQFSNSRSEMNVSTLELGDSALYLCASSPYQGAISYEQYFGPGTRLTVT.

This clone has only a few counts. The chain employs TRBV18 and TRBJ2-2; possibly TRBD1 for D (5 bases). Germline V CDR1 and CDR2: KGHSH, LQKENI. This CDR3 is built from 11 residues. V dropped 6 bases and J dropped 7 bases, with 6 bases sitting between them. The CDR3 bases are TGTGCCAGCTCCCAGGGCGGGGAGCTGTTTTTT. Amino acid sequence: CASSQGGELFF.

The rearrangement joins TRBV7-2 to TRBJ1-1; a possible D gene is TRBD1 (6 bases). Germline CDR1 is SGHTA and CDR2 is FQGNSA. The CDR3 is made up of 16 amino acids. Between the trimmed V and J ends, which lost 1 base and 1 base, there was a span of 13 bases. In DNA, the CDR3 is TGTGCCAGCAGCTTAGATGGTACCAGGGGGAACACTGAAGCTTTCTTT. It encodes CASSLDGTRGNTEAFF.

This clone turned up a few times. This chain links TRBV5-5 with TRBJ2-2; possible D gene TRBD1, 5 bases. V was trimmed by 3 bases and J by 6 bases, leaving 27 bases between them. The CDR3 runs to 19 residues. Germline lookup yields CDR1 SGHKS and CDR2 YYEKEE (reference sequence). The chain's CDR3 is CASSSLPIHRQLTAGELFF. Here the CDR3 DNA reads TGTGCCAGCAGCTCCCTACCGATTCACCGACAGTTAACCGCCGGGGAGCTGTTTTTT.

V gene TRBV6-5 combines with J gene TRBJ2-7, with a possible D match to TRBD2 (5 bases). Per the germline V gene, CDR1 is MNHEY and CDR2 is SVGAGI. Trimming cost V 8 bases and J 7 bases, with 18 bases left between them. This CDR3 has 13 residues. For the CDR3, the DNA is TGTGCCAGCGCGGGTACCCTCACTACGGAGCAGTACTTC. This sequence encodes CASAGTLTTEQYF.

The CDR3 nucleotides are TGTGCCAGCAGCTTCTCAGCCGACGGGAAATATGGCTACACCTTC. Translation: CASSFSADGKYGYTF. This sequence joins TRBV5-4 and TRBJ1-2; D remains unclear. Deletions cut 2 bases from V and 5 bases from J, with 16 bases between. Looked up from germline, CDR1 is SGHNT and CDR2 is YYREEE (reference sequence). The CDR3 has 15 amino acids.

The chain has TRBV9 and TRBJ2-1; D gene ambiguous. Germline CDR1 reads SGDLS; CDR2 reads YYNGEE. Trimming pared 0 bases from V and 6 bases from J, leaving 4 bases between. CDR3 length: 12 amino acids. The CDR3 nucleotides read TGTGCCAGCAGCGTAGATATCAATGAGCAGTTCTTC. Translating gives CASSVDINEQFF.

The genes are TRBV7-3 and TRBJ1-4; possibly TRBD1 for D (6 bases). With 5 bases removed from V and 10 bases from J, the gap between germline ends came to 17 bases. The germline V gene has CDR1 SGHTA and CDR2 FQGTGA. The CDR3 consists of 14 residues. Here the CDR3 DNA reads TGTGCCAGCAGCCCGCCAGACAGGACGGGAAAACTGTTTTTT. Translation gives CASSPPDRTGKLFF.

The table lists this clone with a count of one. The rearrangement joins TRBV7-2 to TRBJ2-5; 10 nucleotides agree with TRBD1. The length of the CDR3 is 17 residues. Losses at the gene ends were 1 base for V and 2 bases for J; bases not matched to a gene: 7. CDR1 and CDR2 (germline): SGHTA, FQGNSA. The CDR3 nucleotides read TGTGCCAGCAGCTTAGTAAGGGGACAGGGGACTCAAGAGACCCAGTACTTC. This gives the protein CASSLVRGQGTQETQYF.

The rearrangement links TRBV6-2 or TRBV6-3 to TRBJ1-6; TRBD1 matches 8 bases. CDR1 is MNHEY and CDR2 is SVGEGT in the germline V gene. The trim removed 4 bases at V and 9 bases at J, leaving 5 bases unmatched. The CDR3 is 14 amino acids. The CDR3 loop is CASSSTGGGSPLHF. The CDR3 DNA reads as TGTGCCAGCAGTTCTACAGGGGGAGGTTCACCCCTCCACTTT.

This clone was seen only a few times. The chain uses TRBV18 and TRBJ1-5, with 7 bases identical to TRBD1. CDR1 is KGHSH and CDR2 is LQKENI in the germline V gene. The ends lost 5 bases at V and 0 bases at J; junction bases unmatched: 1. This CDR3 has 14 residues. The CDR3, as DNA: TGTGCCAGCTCATCAGGGGGTAGCAATCAGCCCCAGCATTTT. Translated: CASSSGGSNQPQHF.

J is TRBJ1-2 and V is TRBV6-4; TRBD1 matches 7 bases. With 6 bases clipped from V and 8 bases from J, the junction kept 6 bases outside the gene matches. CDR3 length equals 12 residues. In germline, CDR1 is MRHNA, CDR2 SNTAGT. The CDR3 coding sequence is TGTGCCAGCAGACCCCAGGGGGGCGGCTACACCTTC. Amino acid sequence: CASRPQGGGYTF.

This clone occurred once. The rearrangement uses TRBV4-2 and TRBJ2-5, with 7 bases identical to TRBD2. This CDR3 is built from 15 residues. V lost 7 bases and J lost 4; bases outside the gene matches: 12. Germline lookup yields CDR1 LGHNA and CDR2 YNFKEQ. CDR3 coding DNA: TGTGCCAGCAACCCCAGCGCGGGGGAGGGAGAGACCCAGTACTTC. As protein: CASNPSAGEGETQYF.

The CDR3 coding sequence is TGCGCCAGCAGTGAGAATGGAGGTCGGGAGCAGTACTTC. This codes for CASSENGGREQYF. The gene calls are TRBV10-1 and TRBJ2-7; perhaps TRBD2 as D (5 bases). The CDR3 is 13 amino acids. Between the trimmed V and J ends, which lost 2 bases and 7 bases, there was a span of 12 bases. Germline V lookup: CDR1 WNHNN, CDR2 SYGVQD (reference sequence).

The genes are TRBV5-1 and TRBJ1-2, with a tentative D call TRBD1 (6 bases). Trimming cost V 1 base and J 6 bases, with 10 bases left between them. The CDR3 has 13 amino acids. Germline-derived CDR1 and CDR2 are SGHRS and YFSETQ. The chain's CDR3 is CASSLTGINGYTF. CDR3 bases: TGCGCCAGCAGCTTGACAGGGATTAATGGCTACACCTTC.

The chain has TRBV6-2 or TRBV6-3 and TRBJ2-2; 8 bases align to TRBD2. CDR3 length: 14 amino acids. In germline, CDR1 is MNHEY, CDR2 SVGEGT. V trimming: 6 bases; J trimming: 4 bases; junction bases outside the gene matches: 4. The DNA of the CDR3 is TGTGCCAGCAGCCGGGGGGGGCCCACCGGGGAGCTGTTTTTT. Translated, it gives CASSRGGPTGELFF.

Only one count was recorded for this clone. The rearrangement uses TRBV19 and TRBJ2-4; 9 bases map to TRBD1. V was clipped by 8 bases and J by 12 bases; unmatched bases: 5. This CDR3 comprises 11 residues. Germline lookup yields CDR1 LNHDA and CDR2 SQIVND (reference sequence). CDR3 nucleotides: TGTGCCAGTGGGGGACAGGGCGGTCAGTACTTC. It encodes CASGGQGGQYF.

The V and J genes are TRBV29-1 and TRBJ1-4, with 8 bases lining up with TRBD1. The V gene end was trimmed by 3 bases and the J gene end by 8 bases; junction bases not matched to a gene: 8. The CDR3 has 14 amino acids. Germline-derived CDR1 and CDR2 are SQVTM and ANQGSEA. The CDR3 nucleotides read TGCAGCGTTGACAGACAGGGGCAGGGCGAAAAACTGTTTTTT. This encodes CSVDRQGQGEKLFF.